The text below deals with one T cell receptor (beta chain). This sample stems from a study of blood T cell repertoires in COVID-19. Overall study: Both acute and convalescent COVID-19 samples were obtained from the United States, Italy and Spain. The cDNA or gDNA used as material had been derived from T cells, B-cell-depleted T cells, or PBMCs.

Per the original methods: The authors estimated nucleated cell counts from reference gene primer amplification. Sequencing used immunoSEQ multiplex PCR; TCRdb keeps in-frame clones, though not all of them. V, J and clone size are taken as reported in that table, and D and trimming were inferred from the DNA itself. The data contain approximately 81,000 clones, around 80% of them seen just once; the ten biggest clones take up over 7%. The CDR3 is made up of 13 amino acids. Between the trimmed V and J ends, which lost 6 bases and 4 bases, there was a span of 9 bases. The sample comprised peripheral blood. The gene calls are TRBV12-3 or TRBV12-4 and TRBJ1-4; the D gene is possibly TRBD1 (5 bases). This TCR was sampled from a human donor in a cohort sampled during active COVID-19. CDR3 sequence: CASSPTVNEKLFF. The DNA for the CDR3 is TGTGCCAGCAGCCCGACAGTTAATGAAAAACTGTTTTTT.